One and the same sample provided the 11 T cell receptor beta chains below, sequenced in a study of blood T cell repertoires in COVID-19. Clones were sequenced by immunoSEQ multiplex PCR, and TCRdb holds only the in-frame ones, with some missing. The table lists about 140,000 clones, approximately 84% of them singletons. Source material: PBMCs or T cells enriched from blood (not recorded which). The receptors were gathered from a man aged 45-60 years in a cohort exposed to, infected with or recovered from COVID-19 (not recorded which).

V and J are TRBV21-1 and TRBJ1-5; TRBD1, the table's D call, lacks a check against the DNA. TRBV21-1 is described as a pseudogene. The CDR3 runs 15 residues. The CDR3 nucleotides are TGTGCCAGCAGCAAAGGAGGGACAGGGAATCAGCCCCAGCATTTT. Translated, it gives CASSKGGTGNQPQHF.

V is TRBV19 and J is TRBJ1-5; D is perhaps TRBD1 (5 bases). From germline, CDR1 is LNHDA and CDR2 SQIVND (reference sequence). Trimming took 8 bases from V and 5 from J, leaving 10 bases between them. The CDR3 contains 12 residues. Here the CDR3 reads CASRQTDQPQHF. DNA for the CDR3: TGTGCCAGTCGCCAGACAGATCAGCCCCAGCATTTT.

The V call is TRBV5-6, the J call TRBJ2-7; 9 bases line up with TRBD1. Germline-derived CDR1 and CDR2 are SGHDT and YYEEEE. After removal of 4 bases from V and 4 bases from J, the junction contained 3 bases not matched to a gene. The CDR3 loop spans 13 amino acids. The CDR3 DNA is TGTGCCAGCAGCGGGGACAGGGAGTACGAGCAGTACTTC. It codes for CASSGDREYEQYF.

The chain couples TRBV2 to TRBJ1-2; 8 bases fit TRBD1. The CDR3 is made up of 13 amino acids. Germline values: CDR1 SNHLY, CDR2 FYNNEI. With V trimmed by 9 bases and J by 2 bases, 5 bases remained unmatched. CDR3 DNA sequence: TGTGCCAGTGCTGGACAGGGAAACTATGGCTACACCTTC. Encoded protein: CASAGQGNYGYTF.

The chain is built from TRBV9 and TRBJ1-1, with 9 positions matching TRBD1. This CDR3 region has 16 residues. With V trimmed by 3 bases and J by 0 bases, 6 bases remained unmatched. CDR1 and CDR2 (germline): SGDLS, YYNGEE. The CDR3: CASSEDGTGMNTEAFF. The CDR3, as DNA: TGTGCCAGCAGCGAGGACGGGACAGGGATGAACACTGAAGCTTTCTTT.

The chain combines TRBV6-5 with TRBJ1-4; 7 nucleotides match TRBD1. V was pared by 5 bases and J by 10 bases, with 10 bases of the junction left unmatched. This CDR3 has 14 amino acids. The germline V gene has CDR1 MNHEY and CDR2 SVGAGI. In nucleotides, the CDR3 is TGTGCCAGCAGTCAGGGGGAGGATACCCGAAAACTGTTTTTT. This sequence encodes CASSQGEDTRKLFF.

The V gene is TRBV12-3 or TRBV12-4, the J gene TRBJ1-1; TRBD1 aligns across 8 bases. Trimming cost V 4 bases and J 11 bases; bases outside gene matches: 6. This CDR3 contains 12 residues. As DNA, the CDR3 is TGTGCCAGCAGTTCAGGGGGCACGGGGGCTTTCTTT. Its protein is CASSSGGTGAFF.

The sample holds many counts of this clone. The junction shows a germline mismatch at one end, possibly a read error. This sequence joins TRBV6-1 and TRBJ2-2, with 8 bases lining up with TRBD1. This CDR3 contains 15 residues. Germline-derived CDR1 and CDR2 are MNHNS and SASEGT. CDR3 sequence: CASSEGTGNTGELFF. The CDR3 DNA reads as TGTGCCAGCAGCGAAGGGACAGGGAACACCGGGGAGCTGTTTTTT.

V gene TRBV19 combines with J gene TRBJ2-7; 9 nucleotides line up with TRBD2. CDR3 size: 14 residues. Germline values: CDR1 LNHDA, CDR2 SQIVND (reference sequence). The J segment lost 2 bases and the V segment lost 4 bases, leaving 3 bases of the junction unmatched. The CDR3 protein is CASSSGRETYEQYF. CDR3 in DNA: TGTGCCAGTAGTAGCGGGAGGGAGACCTACGAGCAGTACTTC.

The chain uses TRBV21-1 and TRBJ2-6; TRBD1, as called in the table, went unchecked against the DNA. TRBV21-1 is a known pseudogene. This CDR3 contains 19 residues. The DNA for the CDR3 is TGTGCCAGCAGTCCAGCTAAAGGGGCCCGTGGAACTGGGGCCAACGTCCTGACTTTC. This sequence encodes CASSPAKGARGTGANVLTF.

This chain links TRBV6-4 with TRBJ2-3; tentatively, D is TRBD1 (5 bases). Trimming removed 8 bases from V and 0 bases from J, with 9 bases in between. The CDR3 has 13 amino acids. Germline CDR1 reads MRHNA; CDR2 reads SNTAGT. This chain's CDR3 is CASRQGSTDTQYF. The CDR3 region has the DNA TGTGCCAGCCGGCAGGGAAGCACAGATACGCAGTATTTT.